The next 11 T cell receptor beta chains were all read from a single sample in a study of regulatory T cells in long-lasting Graves disease. Time point denoted: newly diagnosed GD, antithyroid drugs for less than 3 months. From PBMCs, RNA was extracted and then used to make the TCR library. CDR3 regions were amplified by Arm-PCR using iRepertoire HTBI primers to build TCR beta libraries. TCRdb used MiXCR to reprocess the multiplex PCR reads, holding one entry per CDR3 protein. The data hold about 620,000 distinct CDR3 sequences, with less than 20% observed a single time. The sample also formed part of further work on T cells in Graves' hyperthyroidism and ophthalmopathy.

The sequences come from peripheral blood mononuclear cells (PBMCs), collected at new diagnosis, from a patient treated with antithyroid drugs. All receptors come from a woman in her 30s with Graves disease.

This clonotype was counted many times. J is TRBJ2-7 and V is TRBV7-2; D not resolved. The germline V and J ends were trimmed by 4 bases and 1 base, with 8 bases remaining between them. CDR1 and CDR2 (germline): SGHTA, FQGNSA. The CDR3 is made up of 13 amino acids. The CDR3 loop is CASSSPTSYEQYF. The CDR3 DNA reads TGTGCCAGCAGCTCCCCCACTTCCTACGAGCAGTACTTC. Combining the CDR3 with reference TRBV7-2 and TRBJ2-7 gives the whole variable domain GAGVSQSPSNKVTEKGKDVELRCDPISGHTALYWYRQSLGQGLEFLIYFQGNSAPDKSGLPSDRFSAERTGGSVSTLTIQRTQQEDSAVYLCASSSPTSYEQYFGPGTRLTVT.

This clonotype has ten or more counts. The rearrangement uses TRBV12-3 or TRBV12-4 and TRBJ1-1, with no clear D. Trimming stripped 6 bases from V and 1 base from J, with 9 bases between. This CDR3 contains 13 residues. CDR3 nucleotides: TGTGCCAGCAGCTTACCCCCGAACACTGAAGCTTTCTTT. It yields the protein CASSLPPNTEAFF.

This clonotype turned up a few times. This chain joins TRBV2 and TRBJ2-7; D is possibly TRBD1 or TRBD2 (7 bases each). Per the germline V gene, CDR1 is SNHLY and CDR2 is FYNNEI. Trimming took 7 bases from V and 3 from J, leaving 19 bases between them. The CDR3 length is 15 residues. CDR3: CASTREGQHSYEQYF. The DNA of the CDR3 is TGTGCCAGCACCAGGGAGGGACAGCATAGCTACGAGCAGTACTTC.

The table lists this clonotype with many counts. The chain couples TRBV6-1 to TRBJ1-2, with 8 bases that match TRBD1. V was clipped by 5 bases and J by 2 bases; unmatched bases: 7. CDR1 is MNHNS and CDR2 is SASEGT in the germline V gene. The CDR3 has 15 residues. This CDR3 is CASSRTGQNNYGYTF. DNA of the CDR3: TGTGCCAGCAGTCGGACAGGGCAAAACAACTATGGCTACACCTTC.

The rearrangement links TRBV14 to TRBJ2-3; no firm D call. The CDR3 consists of 17 residues. V was clipped by 0 bases and J by 2 bases, with 15 bases between them. CDR1 and CDR2 from the germline V gene are SGHDN and FVKESK. The CDR3 here is CASSQDRYLGFTDTQYF. CDR3 DNA sequence: TGTGCCAGCAGCCAAGATAGATACCTGGGTTTCACAGATACGCAGTATTTT.

The chain has TRBV24-1 and TRBJ2-1; D is uncertain. Trimming pared 4 bases from V and 5 bases from J, leaving 11 bases between. Germline V gives CDR1 KGHDR, CDR2 SFDVKD. The CDR3 runs to 14 residues. CDR3 residues: CATSEGGKDNEQFF. Written as DNA, the CDR3 is TGTGCCACCAGTGAGGGTGGGAAGGACAATGAGCAGTTCTTC.

This clonotype was recorded many times. The chain couples TRBV7-3 to TRBJ2-2; 7 bases line up with TRBD2. This CDR3 comprises 14 residues. CDR1 is SGHTA, CDR2 FQGTGA, per germline. V lost 2 bases to trimming and J lost 5 bases; unmatched junction nucleotides: 2. Here the CDR3 reads CASSLRGRTGELFF. The CDR3 nucleotides read TGTGCCAGCAGCTTACGCGGGAGAACCGGGGAGCTGTTTTTT.

This clonotype was observed a handful of times. CDR3 DNA sequence: TGTGCCAGCAGTTACTCGAGGGGTCATGGAAACACCATATATTTT. It translates to CASSYSRGHGNTIYF. The chain couples TRBV6-2 or TRBV6-3 to TRBJ1-3; possibly TRBD1 for D (5 bases). CDR1 MNHEY and CDR2 SVGEGT come from the germline V gene. The germline V and J ends were trimmed by 0 bases and 3 bases, with 9 bases remaining between them. The CDR3 runs 15 residues.

Of note for this clonotype: A much larger clone sits a single nucleotide away, making a read error possible. This chain connects TRBV6-2 or TRBV6-3 to TRBJ2-5, with D unresolved. Trimming removed 4 bases from V and 4 bases from J, with 16 bases in between. CDR3 length: 15 amino acids. Per germline, CDR1 MNHEY and CDR2 SVGEGT. This CDR3 reads CASSSLPDNGETQYF. The DNA for the CDR3 is TGTGCCAGCAGTTCGTTACCTGACAACGGAGAGACCCAGTACTTC.

This clonotype showed up many times. The chain joins TRBV4-1 to TRBJ2-2, with 8 bases matching TRBD1. Germline V gene data show CDR1 as MGHRA and CDR2 as YSYEKL. After removal of 3 bases from V and 2 bases from J, the junction contained 8 bases not matched to a gene. The CDR3 totals 17 residues. The CDR3: CASSHATDRVNTGELFF. Here the CDR3 DNA reads TGCGCCAGCAGCCATGCTACGGACAGGGTAAACACCGGGGAGCTGTTTTTT.

The count of this clonotype is one. This may be a read error, as it is one base from a much larger clone. V usage is TRBV19 and J usage is TRBJ2-1; TRBD2 agrees at 12 bases. Per germline, CDR1 LNHDA and CDR2 SQIVND (reference sequence). The CDR3 covers 16 residues. In DNA, the CDR3 is TGTGCCAGTGGTATCGGTCTAGCGGGAGGGTACAATGAGCAGTTCTTC. It codes for CASGIGLAGGYNEQFF.